The clone carrying this T cell receptor (beta chain) was detected a few times. The source of the sample is a study of CD8 T cells in Susac syndrome. CD8+ and CD4+ blood T cells underwent TCR beta sequencing. The TEMRA cells underwent FACS enrichment, while the CD8+ and CD4+ T cells underwent negative isolation. CDR1 LGHNT and CDR2 FRNRAP come from the germline V gene. The junction had 8 bases not matched to a gene; V was cut back by 7 bases and J by 4 bases. The CDR3 loop spans 14 amino acids. It was with random hexamers that roughly 0.45 to 1 ug RNA was reverse transcribed. A multiplex approach, immunoSEQ multiplex PCR, amplified TCR beta CDR3 across 54 Vbeta and 13 Jbeta. Using its own MiXCR run on the immunoSEQ multiplex PCR reads, TCRdb lists one record per CDR3 protein. The table shows about 170,000 distinct CDR3 sequences, with approximately 93% occurring only once.

Sequenced input: CD4+ T cells from PBMCs. The origin of this receptor is a human donor with multiple sclerosis. The V call is TRBV12-5, the J call TRBJ1-2; 8 bases are a match to TRBD1. CDR3 residues: CASAGEGTGYGYTF. The DNA for the CDR3 is TGTGCTAGTGCGGGTGAAGGGACAGGCTATGGCTACACCTTC.